This T cell receptor beta chain was sequenced during a study of T cells in Graves' hyperthyroidism and ophthalmopathy. Study background: The authors collected peripheral blood at initial diagnosis, before any treatment. Findings of the study overall: Most thyroid clonotypes expanded above 0.001 were also detected in blood.

Regions amplified from RNA transcripts were the TCR beta CDR3 regions. The HTBI primer set was used in a first-round RT-PCR of the TCR CDR3. TCRdb ran MiXCR on the multiplex PCR reads and lists one entry per CDR3 protein. The sample yields around 500,000 distinct CDR3 sequences, approximately 15% seen once. There are many counts of this clonotype. The target antigen is unknown. The source is a young woman with Graves' hyperthyroidism. Sequencing was performed on blood.

CDR3 amino acids: CASSPGQGATYEQYF. The CDR3 DNA is TGCGCCAGCAGCCCCGGACAGGGGGCCACCTACGAGCAGTACTTC. The gene calls are TRBV5-1 and TRBJ2-7, with 11 bases that match TRBD1. There are 15 residues in the CDR3. Germline trimming cut 4 bases from V and 2 bases from J; bases unmatched to any gene: 5. In germline, CDR1 is SGHRS, CDR2 YFSETQ.